This record concerns one T cell receptor beta chain sequence. No antigen is known for it. This sample stems from a study of B cell selection in AIRE deficiency. Findings and limits, study-wide: In TCRBV usage, CDR3 length and diversity, patient Tconv and Treg cells matched healthy donors. Only about 9.3% of over 3,000 shared Treg sequences were patient-specific; about 30% healthy-specific. Shared Treg sequences had shorter CDR3s, biased toward rearrangements with few non-templated insertions.

Repertoires were generated with immunoSEQ multiplex PCR, while TCRdb's copy carries only in-frame clones and drops some. The profile shows fewer than 30,000 clones, roughly 95% of them singletons. The V end was cut by 5 bases, the J end by 0 bases, with 14 bases between. This CDR3 has 16 amino acids. Germline lookup yields CDR1 MDHEN and CDR2 SYDVKM. Conventional CD4 T cells were sorted as CD4+CD127+ cells. The receptor was isolated from a human donor in good health. Source material: CD4+CD127+ conventional T cells sorted from PBMCs. This chain connects TRBV28 to TRBJ1-3, with unresolved D. CDR3 bases: TGTGCCAGCAGTCCCGCCGGGTCTTACTCTGGAAACACCATATATTTT. Amino acids: CASSPAGSYSGNTIYF.